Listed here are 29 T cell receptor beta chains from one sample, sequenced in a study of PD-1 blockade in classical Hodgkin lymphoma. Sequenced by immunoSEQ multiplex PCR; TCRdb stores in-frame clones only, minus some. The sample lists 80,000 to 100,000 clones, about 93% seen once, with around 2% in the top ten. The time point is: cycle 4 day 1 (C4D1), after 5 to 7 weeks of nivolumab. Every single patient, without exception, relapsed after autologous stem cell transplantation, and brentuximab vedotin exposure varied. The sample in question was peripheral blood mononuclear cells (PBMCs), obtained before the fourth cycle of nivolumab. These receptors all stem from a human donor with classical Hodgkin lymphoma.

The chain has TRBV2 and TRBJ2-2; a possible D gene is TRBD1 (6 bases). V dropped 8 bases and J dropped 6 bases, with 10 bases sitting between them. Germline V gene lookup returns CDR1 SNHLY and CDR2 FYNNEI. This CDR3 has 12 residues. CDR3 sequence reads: CASGGLAGELFF. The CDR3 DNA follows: TGTGCCAGCGGGGGCCTGGCCGGGGAGCTGTTTTTT.

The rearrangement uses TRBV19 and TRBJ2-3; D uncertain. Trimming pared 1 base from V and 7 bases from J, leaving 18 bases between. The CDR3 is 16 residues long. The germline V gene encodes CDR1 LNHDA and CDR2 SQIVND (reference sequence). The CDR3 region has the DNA TGTGCCAGTAGTATAGGGTCGGGCGGTGACGGAAATACGCAGTATTTT. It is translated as CASSIGSGGDGNTQYF.

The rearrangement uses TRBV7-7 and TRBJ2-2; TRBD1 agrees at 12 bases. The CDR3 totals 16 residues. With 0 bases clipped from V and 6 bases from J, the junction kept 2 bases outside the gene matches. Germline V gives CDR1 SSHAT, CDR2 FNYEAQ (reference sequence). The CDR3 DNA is TGTGCCAGCAGCTTAGCGGGACAGGGGGCAGCCGGGGAGCTGTTTTTT. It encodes CASSLAGQGAAGELFF.

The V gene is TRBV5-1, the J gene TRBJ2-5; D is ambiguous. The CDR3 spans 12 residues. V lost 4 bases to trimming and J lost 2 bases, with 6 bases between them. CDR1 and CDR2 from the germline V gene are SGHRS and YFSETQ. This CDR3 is CASSNRQETQYF. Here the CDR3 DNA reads TGCGCCAGCAGCAACCGGCAAGAGACCCAGTACTTC. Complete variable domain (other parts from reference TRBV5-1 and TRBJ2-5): KAGVTQTPRYLIKTRGQQVTLSCSPISGHRSVSWYQQTPGQGLQFLFEYFSETQRNKGNFPGRFSGRQFSNSRSEMNVSTLELGDSALYLCASSNRQETQYFGPGTRLLVL.

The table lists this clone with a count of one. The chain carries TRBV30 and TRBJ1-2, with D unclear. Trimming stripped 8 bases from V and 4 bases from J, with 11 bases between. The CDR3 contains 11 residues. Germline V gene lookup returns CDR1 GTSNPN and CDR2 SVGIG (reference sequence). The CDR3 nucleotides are TGTGCCGCCGGACGAGGCTATGGCTACACCTTC. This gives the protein CAAGRGYGYTF.

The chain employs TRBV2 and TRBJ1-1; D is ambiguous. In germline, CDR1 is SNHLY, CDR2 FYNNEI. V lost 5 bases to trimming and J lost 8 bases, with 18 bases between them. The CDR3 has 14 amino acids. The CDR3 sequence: CASSPPGVPGEAFF. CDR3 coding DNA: TGTGCCAGCAGTCCCCCCGGGGTACCCGGCGAAGCTTTCTTT.

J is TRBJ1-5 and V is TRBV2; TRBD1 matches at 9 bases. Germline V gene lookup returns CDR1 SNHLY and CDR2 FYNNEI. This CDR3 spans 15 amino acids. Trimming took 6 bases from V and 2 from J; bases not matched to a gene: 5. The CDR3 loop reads CASRGDRVGNQPQHF. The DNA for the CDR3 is TGTGCCAGCAGGGGGGACAGGGTGGGCAATCAGCCCCAGCATTTT.

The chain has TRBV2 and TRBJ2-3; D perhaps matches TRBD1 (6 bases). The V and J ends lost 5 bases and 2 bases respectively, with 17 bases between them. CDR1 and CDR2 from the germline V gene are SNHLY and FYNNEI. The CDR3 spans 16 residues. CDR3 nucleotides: TGTGCCAGCAGTCGAAACGAATGGACAGTCACAGATACGCAGTATTTT. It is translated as CASSRNEWTVTDTQYF.

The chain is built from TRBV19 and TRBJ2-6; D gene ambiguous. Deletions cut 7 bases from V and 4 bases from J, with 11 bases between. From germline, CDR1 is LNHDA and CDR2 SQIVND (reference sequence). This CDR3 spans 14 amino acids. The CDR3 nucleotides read TGTGCCAGTACCATGGTCTCCGGGGCCAACGTCCTGACTTTC. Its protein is CASTMVSGANVLTF.

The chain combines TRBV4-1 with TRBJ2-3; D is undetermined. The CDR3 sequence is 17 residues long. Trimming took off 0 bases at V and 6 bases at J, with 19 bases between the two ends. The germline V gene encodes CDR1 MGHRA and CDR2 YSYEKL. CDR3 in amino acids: CASSQDFLLPPPDTQYF. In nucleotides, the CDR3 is TGCGCCAGCAGCCAAGATTTCCTCTTGCCGCCCCCGGATACGCAGTATTTT.

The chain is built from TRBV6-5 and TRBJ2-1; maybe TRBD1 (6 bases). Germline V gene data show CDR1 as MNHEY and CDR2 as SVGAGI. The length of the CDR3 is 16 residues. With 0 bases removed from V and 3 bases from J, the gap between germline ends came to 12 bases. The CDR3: CASSYSILQGYNEQFF. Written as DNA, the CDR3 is TGTGCCAGCAGTTACTCGATTTTACAGGGCTACAATGAGCAGTTCTTC.

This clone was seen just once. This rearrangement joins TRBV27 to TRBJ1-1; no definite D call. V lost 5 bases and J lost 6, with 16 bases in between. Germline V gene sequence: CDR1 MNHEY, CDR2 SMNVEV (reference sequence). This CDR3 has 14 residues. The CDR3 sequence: CASSLLPRNSEAFF. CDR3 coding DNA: TGTGCCAGCAGTCTGCTTCCCCGTAACTCTGAAGCTTTCTTT.

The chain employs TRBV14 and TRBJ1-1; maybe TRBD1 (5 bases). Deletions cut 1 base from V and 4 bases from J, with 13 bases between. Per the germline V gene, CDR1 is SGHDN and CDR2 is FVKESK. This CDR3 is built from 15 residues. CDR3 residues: CASSQVPGRGTEAFF. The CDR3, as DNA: TGTGCCAGCAGCCAAGTACCGGGACGAGGCACTGAAGCTTTCTTT. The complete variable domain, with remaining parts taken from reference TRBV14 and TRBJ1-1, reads EAGVTQFPSHSVIEKGQTVTLRCDPISGHDNLYWYRRVMGKEIKFLLHFVKESKQDESGMPNNRFLAERTGGTYSTLKVQPAELEDSGVYFCASSQVPGRGTEAFFGQGTRLTVV.

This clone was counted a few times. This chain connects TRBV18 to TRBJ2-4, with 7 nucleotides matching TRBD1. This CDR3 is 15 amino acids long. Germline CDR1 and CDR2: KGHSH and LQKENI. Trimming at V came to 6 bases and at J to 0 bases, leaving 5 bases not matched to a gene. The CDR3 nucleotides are TGTGCCAGCTCCGGGGACAGATTAGCCAAAAACATTCAGTACTTC. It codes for CASSGDRLAKNIQYF.

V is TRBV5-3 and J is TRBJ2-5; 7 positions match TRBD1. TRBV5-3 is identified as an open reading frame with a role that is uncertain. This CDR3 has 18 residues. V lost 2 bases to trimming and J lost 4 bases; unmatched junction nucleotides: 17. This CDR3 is CARSFRKLATGVSETQYF. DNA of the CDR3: TGTGCCAGAAGCTTCCGTAAGCTTGCTACAGGGGTATCAGAGACCCAGTACTTC.

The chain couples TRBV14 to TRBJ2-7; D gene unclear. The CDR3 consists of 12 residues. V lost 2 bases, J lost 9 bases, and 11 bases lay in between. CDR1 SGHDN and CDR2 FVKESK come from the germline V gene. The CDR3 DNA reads TGTGCCAGCAGCCAACAACGAATCGGGCAGTACTTC. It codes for CASSQQRIGQYF.

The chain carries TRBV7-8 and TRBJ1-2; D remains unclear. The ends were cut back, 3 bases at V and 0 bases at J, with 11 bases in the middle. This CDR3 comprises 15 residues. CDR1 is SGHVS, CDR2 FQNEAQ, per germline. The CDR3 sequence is CASSFWAEANYGYTF. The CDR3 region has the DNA TGTGCCAGCAGCTTTTGGGCAGAAGCTAACTATGGCTACACCTTC.

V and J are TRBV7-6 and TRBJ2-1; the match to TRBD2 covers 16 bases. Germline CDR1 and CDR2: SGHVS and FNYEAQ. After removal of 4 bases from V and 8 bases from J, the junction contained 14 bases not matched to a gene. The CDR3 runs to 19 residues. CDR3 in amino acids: CASSSNLGLAGGLRDEQFF. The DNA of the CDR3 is TGTGCCAGCAGCTCCAACCTGGGACTAGCGGGAGGGCTGAGGGATGAGCAGTTCTTC.

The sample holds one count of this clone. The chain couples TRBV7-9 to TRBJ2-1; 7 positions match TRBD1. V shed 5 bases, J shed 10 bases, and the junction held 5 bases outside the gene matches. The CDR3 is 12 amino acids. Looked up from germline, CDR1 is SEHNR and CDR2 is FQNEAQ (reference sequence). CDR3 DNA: TGTGCCAGCAGCCTGACAGGGACCGAGCAGTTCTTC. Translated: CASSLTGTEQFF.

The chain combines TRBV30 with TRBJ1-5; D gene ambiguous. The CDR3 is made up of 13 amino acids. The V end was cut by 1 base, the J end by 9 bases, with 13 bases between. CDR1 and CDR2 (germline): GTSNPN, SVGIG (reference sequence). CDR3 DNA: TGTGCCTGGAGTGGGGCAGAGGAATGGCCCCAGCATTTT. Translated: CAWSGAEEWPQHF.

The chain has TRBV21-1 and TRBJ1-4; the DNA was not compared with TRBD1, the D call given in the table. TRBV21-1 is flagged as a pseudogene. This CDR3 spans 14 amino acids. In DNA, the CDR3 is TGTGCCAGCAGCACCGTGGACAGGGGCGAAAAACTGTTTTTT. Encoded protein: CASSTVDRGEKLFF.

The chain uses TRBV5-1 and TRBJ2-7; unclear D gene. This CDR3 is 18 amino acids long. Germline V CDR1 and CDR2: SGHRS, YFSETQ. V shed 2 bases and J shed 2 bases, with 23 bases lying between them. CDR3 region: CASSFSIELGISPYEQYF. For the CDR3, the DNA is TGCGCCAGCAGCTTCTCGATTGAGCTGGGAATTTCCCCCTACGAGCAGTACTTC.

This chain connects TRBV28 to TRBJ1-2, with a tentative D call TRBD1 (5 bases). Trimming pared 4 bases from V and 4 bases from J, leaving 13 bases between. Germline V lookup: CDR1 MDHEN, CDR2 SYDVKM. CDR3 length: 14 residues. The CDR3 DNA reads TGTGCCAGCAGTTCCCCCTCGGGGGGCTATGGCTACACCTTC. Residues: CASSSPSGGYGYTF.

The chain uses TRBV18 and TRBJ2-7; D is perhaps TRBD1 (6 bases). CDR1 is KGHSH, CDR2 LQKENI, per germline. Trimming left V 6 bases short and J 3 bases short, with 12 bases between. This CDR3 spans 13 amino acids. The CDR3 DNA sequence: TGTGCCAGCTCCCCAGAGACAGGCTACGAGCAGTACTTC. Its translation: CASSPETGYEQYF. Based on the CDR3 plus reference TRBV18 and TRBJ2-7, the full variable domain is NAGVMQNPRHLVRRRGQEARLRCSPMKGHSHVYWYRQLPEEGLKFMVYLQKENIIDESGMPKERFSAEFPKEGPSILRIQQVVRGDSAAYFCASSPETGYEQYFGPGTRLTVT.

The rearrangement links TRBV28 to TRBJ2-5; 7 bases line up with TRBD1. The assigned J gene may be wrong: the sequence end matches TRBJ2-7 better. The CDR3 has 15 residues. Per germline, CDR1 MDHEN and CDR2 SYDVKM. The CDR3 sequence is CASSLPIGTAREQYF. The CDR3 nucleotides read TGTGCCAGCAGTTTACCAATTGGGACAGCCCGCGAGCAGTACTTC.

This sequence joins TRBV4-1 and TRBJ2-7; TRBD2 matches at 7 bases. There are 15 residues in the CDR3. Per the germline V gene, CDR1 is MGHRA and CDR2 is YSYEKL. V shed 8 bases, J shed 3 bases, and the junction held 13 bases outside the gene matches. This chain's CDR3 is CASRRVGGPIYEQYF. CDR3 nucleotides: TGCGCCAGCCGAAGGGTGGGAGGGCCTATCTACGAGCAGTACTTC.

CDR3 DNA: TGTGCCAGCAGACGCTCGGGGGCGGGGAACTATGGCTACACCTTC. Amino acids: CASRRSGAGNYGYTF. The chain uses TRBV5-6 and TRBJ1-2, with a tentative D call TRBD1 (6 bases). V lost 5 bases and J lost 2, with 16 bases in between. This CDR3 has 15 amino acids. From germline, CDR1 is SGHDT and CDR2 YYEEEE.

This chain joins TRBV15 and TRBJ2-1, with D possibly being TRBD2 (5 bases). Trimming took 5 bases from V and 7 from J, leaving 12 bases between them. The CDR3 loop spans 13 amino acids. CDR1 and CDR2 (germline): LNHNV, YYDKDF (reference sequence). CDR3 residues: CATSPGPGNEQFF. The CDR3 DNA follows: TGTGCCACCAGCCCTGGGCCGGGGAATGAGCAGTTCTTC. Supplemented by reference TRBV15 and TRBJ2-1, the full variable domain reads DAMVIQNPRYQVTQFGKPVTLSCSQTLNHNVMYWYQQKSSQAPKLLFHYYDKDFNNEADTPDNFQSRRPNTSFCFLDIRSPGLGDTAMYLCATSPGPGNEQFFGPGTRLTVL.

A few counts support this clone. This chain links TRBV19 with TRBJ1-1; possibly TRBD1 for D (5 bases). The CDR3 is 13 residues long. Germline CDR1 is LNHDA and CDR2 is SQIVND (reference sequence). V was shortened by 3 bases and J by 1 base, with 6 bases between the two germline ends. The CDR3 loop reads CASSIGTNTEAFF. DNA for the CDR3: TGTGCCAGTAGTATCGGGACGAACACTGAAGCTTTCTTT.